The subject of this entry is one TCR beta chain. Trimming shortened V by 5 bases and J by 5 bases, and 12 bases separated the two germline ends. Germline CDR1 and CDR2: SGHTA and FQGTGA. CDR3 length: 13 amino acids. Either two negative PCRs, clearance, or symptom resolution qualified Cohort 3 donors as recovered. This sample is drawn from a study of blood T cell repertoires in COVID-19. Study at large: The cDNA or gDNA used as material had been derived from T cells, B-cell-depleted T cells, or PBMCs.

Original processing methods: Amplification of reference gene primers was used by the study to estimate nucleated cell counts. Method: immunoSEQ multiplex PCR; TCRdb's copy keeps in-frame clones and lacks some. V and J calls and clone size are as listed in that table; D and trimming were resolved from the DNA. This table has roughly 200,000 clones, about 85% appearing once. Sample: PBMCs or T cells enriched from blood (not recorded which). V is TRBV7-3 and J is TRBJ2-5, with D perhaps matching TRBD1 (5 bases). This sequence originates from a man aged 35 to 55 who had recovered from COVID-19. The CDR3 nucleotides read TGTGCCAGCAGCCAAACCCCAGGGGAGACCCAGTACTTC. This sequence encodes CASSQTPGETQYF.